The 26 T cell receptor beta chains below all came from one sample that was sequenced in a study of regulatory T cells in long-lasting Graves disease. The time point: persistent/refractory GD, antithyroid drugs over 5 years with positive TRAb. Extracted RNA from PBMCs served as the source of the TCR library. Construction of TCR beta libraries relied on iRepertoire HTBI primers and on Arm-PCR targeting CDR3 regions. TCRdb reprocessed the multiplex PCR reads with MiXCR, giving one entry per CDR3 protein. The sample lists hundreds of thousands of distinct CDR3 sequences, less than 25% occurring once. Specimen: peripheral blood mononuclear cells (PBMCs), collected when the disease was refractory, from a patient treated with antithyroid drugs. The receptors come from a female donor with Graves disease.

CDR3 region: CASRKGAVETQYF. DNA for the CDR3: TGTGCCAGCCGAAAGGGGGCGGTGGAGACCCAGTACTTC. The V and J genes are TRBV19 and TRBJ2-5; 7 nucleotides line up with TRBD1. CDR3 size: 13 residues. CDR1 is LNHDA, CDR2 SQIVND, per germline (reference sequence). V lost 9 bases, J lost 5 bases, and 9 bases stayed unmatched.

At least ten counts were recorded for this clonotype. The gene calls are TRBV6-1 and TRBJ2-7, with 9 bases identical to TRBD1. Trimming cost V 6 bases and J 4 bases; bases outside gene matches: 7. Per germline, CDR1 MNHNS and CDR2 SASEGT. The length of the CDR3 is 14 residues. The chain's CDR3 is CASRETGGGYEQYF. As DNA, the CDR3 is TGTGCCAGCAGGGAAACAGGGGGCGGGTACGAGCAGTACTTC.

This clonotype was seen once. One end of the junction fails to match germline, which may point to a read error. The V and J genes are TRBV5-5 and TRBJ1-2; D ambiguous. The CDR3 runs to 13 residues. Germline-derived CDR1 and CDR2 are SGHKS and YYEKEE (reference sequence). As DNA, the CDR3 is TGTGCCAGCAGCTCGGGAGGGTTGCAGAAGGCCAACTTC. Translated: CASSSGGLQKANF. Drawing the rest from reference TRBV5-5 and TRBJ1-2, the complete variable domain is DAGVTQSPTHLIKTRGQQVTLRCSPISGHKSVSWYQQVLGQGPQFIFQYYEKEERGRGNFPDRFSARQFPNYSSELNVNALLLGDSALYLCASSSGGLQKANFGSGTRLTVV.

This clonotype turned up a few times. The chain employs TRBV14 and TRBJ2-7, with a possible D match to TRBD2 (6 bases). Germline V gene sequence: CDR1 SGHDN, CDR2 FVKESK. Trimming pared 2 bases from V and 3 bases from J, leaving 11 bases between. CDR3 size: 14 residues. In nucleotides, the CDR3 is TGTGCCAGCAGCCAATCCGGGAGAAGCTACGAGCAGTACTTC. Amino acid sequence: CASSQSGRSYEQYF.

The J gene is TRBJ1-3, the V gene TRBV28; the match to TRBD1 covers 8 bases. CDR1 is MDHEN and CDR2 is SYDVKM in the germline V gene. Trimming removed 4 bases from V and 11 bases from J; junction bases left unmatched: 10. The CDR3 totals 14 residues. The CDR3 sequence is CASSSGQGSSSIYF. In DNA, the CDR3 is TGTGCCAGCAGTTCTGGACAGGGCTCCTCGTCCATATATTTT.

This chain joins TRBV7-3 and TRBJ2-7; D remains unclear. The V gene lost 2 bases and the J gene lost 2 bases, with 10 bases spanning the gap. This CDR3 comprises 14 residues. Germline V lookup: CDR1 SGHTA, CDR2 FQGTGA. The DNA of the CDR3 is TGTGCCAGCAGCTTACAATCCGGCCCCTACGAGCAGTACTTC. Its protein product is CASSLQSGPYEQYF.

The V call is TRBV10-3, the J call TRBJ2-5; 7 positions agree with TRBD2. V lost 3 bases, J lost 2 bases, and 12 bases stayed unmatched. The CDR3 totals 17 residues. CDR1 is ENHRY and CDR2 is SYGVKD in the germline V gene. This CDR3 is CAISDFLGMGGQETQYF. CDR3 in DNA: TGTGCCATCAGTGACTTCCTGGGGATGGGAGGGCAAGAGACCCAGTACTTC.

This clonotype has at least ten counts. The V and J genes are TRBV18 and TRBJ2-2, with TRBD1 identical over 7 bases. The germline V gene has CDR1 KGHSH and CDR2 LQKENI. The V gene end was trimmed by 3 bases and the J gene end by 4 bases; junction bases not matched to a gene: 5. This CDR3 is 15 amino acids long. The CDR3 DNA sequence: TGTGCCAGCTCACCGTTGGGACAGAGCACCGGGGAGCTGTTTTTT. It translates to CASSPLGQSTGELFF.

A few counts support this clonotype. The CDR3 protein is CAWSTGTSRETQYF. DNA of the CDR3: TGTGCCTGGAGCACCGGGACTAGCAGAGAGACCCAGTACTTC. The rearrangement links TRBV30 to TRBJ2-5; 9 nucleotides line up with TRBD2. The J segment lost 4 bases and the V segment lost 3 bases, leaving 6 bases of the junction unmatched. CDR1 GTSNPN and CDR2 SVGIG come from the germline V gene (reference sequence). This CDR3 contains 14 residues.

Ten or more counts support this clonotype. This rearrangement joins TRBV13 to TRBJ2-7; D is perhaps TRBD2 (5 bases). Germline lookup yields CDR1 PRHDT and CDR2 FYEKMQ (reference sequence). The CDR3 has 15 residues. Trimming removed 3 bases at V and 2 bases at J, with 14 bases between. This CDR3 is CASSFSEGYPYEQYF. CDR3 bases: TGTGCCAGCAGCTTTTCAGAGGGTTATCCCTACGAGCAGTACTTC.

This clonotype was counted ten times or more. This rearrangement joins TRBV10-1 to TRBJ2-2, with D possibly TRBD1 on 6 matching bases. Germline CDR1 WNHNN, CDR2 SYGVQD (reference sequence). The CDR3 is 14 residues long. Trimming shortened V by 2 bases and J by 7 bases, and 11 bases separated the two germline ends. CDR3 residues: CASSEGNRDGELFF. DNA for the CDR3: TGCGCCAGCAGTGAGGGAAACAGGGACGGGGAGCTGTTTTTT.

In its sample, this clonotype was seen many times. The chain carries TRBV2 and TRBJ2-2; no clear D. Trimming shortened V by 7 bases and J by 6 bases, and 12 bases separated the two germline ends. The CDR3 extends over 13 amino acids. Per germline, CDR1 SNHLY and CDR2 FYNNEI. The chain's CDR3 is CASNSYPAGELFF. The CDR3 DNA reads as TGTGCCAGCAACTCCTATCCGGCCGGGGAGCTGTTTTTT.

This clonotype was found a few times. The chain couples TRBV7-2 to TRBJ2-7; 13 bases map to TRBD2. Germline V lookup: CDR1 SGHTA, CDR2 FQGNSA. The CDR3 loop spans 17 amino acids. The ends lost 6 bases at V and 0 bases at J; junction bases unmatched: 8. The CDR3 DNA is TGTGCCAGCAGTCATCACGGGACTAGCGGGGTCTCCTACGAGCAGTACTTC. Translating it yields CASSHHGTSGVSYEQYF.

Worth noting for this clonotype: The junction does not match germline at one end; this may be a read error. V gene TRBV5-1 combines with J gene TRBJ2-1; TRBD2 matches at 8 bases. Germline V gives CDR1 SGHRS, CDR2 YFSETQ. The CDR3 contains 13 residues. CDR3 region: CASSLMGTSEQFF. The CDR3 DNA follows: TGTGCCAGCAGCTTAATGGGGACTAGTGAGCAGTTCTTC. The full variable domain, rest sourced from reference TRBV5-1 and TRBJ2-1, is KAGVTQTPRYLIKTRGQQVTLSCSPISGHRSVSWYQQTPGQGLQFLFEYFSETQRNKGNFPGRFSGRQFSNSRSEMNVSTLELGDSALYLCASSLMGTSEQFFGPGTRLTVL.

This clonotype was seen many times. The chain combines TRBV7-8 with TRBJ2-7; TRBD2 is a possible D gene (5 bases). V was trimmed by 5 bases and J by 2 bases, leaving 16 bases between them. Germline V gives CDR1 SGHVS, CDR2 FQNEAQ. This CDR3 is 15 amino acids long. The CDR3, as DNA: TGTGCCAGCAGCCAGAGAGGGTTAACACCCTACGAGCAGTACTTC. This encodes CASSQRGLTPYEQYF.

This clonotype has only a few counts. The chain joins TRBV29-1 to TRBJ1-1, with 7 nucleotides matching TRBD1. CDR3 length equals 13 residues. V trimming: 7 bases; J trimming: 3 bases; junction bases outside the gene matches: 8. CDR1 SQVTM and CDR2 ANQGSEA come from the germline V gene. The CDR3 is CSGQGGLYTEAFF. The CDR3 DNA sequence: TGCAGCGGACAGGGAGGTTTGTACACTGAAGCTTTCTTT.

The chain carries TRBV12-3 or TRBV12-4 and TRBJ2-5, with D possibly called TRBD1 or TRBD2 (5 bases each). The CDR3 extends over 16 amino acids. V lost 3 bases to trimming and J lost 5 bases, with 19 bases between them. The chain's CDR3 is CASSFRRKTQGETQYF. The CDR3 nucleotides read TGTGCCAGCAGTTTTAGGAGGAAAACTCAGGGCGAGACCCAGTACTTC.

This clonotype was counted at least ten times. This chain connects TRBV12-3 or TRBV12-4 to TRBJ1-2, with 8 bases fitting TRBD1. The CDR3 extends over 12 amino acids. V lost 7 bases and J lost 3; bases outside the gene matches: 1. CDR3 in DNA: TGTGCCAGCATGGGACAGGACTATGGCTACACCTTC. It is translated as CASMGQDYGYTF.

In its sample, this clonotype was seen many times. The CDR3 DNA sequence: TGTGCCAGCAGCCGATGGACAGGCGCGAACACTGAAGCTTTCTTT. Translation: CASSRWTGANTEAFF. The chain has TRBV11-2 and TRBJ1-1; TRBD1 matches at 7 bases. Germline V gene lookup returns CDR1 SGHAT and CDR2 FQNNGV. V dropped 5 bases and J dropped 1; count of bases not matched to a gene: 7. The CDR3 length is 15 residues.

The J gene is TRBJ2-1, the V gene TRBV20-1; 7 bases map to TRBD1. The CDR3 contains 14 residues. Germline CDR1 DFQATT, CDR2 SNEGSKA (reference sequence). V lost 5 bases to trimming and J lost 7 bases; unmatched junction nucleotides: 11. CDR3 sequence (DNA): TGCAGTGCTCAAGACAGGGTAGCCCCGAATGAGCAGTTCTTC. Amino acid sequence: CSAQDRVAPNEQFF.

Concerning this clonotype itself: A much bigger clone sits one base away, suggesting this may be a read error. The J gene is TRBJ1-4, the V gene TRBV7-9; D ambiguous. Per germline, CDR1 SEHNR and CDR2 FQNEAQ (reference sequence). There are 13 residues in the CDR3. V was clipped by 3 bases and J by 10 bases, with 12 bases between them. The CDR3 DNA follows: TGTGCCAGCAGCTTCCCGCAGAGCTCAAAACTGTTTTTT. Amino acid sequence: CASSFPQSSKLFF.

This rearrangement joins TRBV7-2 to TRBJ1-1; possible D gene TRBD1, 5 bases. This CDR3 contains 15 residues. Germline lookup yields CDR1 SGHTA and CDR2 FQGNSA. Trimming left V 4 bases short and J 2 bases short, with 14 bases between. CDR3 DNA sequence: TGTGCCAGCAGCTCGACCAACGGGGCAAACACTGAAGCTTTCTTT. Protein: CASSSTNGANTEAFF.

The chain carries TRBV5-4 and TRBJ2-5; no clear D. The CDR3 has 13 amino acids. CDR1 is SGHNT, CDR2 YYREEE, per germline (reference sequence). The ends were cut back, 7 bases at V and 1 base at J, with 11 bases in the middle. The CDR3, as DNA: TGTGCCAGCGGGTTAAGGTCCCAAGAGACCCAGTACTTC. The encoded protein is CASGLRSQETQYF.

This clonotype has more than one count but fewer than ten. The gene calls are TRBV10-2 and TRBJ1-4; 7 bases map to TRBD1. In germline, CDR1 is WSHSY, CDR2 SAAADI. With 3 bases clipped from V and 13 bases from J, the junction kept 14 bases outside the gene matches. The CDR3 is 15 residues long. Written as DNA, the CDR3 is TGCGCCAGCAGTGAAACCGGTGTTGGGACAGTTGGACTGTTTTTT. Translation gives CASSETGVGTVGLFF.

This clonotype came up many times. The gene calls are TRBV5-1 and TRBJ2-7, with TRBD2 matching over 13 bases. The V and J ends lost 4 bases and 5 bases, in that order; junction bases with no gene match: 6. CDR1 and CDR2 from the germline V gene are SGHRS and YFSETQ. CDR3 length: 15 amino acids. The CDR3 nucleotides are TGCGCCAGCAGCACAGGACTAGCGGGAGCGGACGAGCAGTACTTC. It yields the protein CASSTGLAGADEQYF. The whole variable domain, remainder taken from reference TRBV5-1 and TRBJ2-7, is KAGVTQTPRYLIKTRGQQVTLSCSPISGHRSVSWYQQTPGQGLQFLFEYFSETQRNKGNFPGRFSGRQFSNSRSEMNVSTLELGDSALYLCASSTGLAGADEQYFGPGTRLTVT.

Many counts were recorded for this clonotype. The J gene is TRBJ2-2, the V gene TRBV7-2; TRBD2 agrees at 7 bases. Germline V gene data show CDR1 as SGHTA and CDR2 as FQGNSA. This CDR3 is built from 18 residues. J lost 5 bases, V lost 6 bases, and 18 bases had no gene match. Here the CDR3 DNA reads TGTGCCAGCAGTCCTCCTCCTCTTCGGGGAGGGTGGACCGGGGAGCTGTTTTTT. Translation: CASSPPPLRGGWTGELFF.